This entry lists 30 T cell receptor beta chains sequenced from one sample in a study of cytomegalovirus exposure and HLA in healthy donors. The method was immunoSEQ multiplex PCR; TCRdb's version includes in-frame clones alone and lacks a portion of them. The sample lists tens of thousands of clones, approximately 97% occurring once. Sequencing used PBMCs. These receptors were obtained from a woman aged 18-29 years in good health and CMV-seropositive.

A single count supports this clone. The chain employs TRBV6-1 and TRBJ1-2; TRBD1 agrees at 7 bases. J lost 5 bases, V lost 7 bases, and 10 bases had no gene match. The CDR3 extends over 14 amino acids. Germline values: CDR1 MNHNS, CDR2 SASEGT. The CDR3 sequence is CASNRQGETYGYTF. Here the CDR3 DNA reads TGTGCCAGCAACCGCCAGGGGGAAACATATGGCTACACCTTC.

This chain's CDR3 is CASSSLRDRVQETQYF. CDR3 in DNA: TGTGCCAGCAGCTCTCTCCGGGACAGGGTCCAAGAGACCCAGTACTTC. The gene calls are TRBV5-6 and TRBJ2-5, with TRBD1 matching over 9 bases. Germline CDR1 is SGHDT and CDR2 is YYEEEE. There are 16 residues in the CDR3. V dropped 3 bases and J dropped 1; count of bases not matched to a gene: 7.

V gene TRBV7-2 combines with J gene TRBJ1-5, with 7 bases aligning to TRBD1. This CDR3 has 15 residues. Germline-derived CDR1 and CDR2 are SGHTA and FQGNSA. V lost 1 base to trimming and J lost 3 bases; unmatched junction nucleotides: 3. CDR3 coding DNA: TGTGCCAGCAGCTTAGGGGGACAGTTCAATCAGCCCCAGCATTTT. Its translation: CASSLGGQFNQPQHF. Combining the CDR3 with reference TRBV7-2 and TRBJ1-5 gives the whole variable domain GAGVSQSPSNKVTEKGKDVELRCDPISGHTALYWYRQSLGQGLEFLIYFQGNSAPDKSGLPSDRFSAERTGGSVSTLTIQRTQQEDSAVYLCASSLGGQFNQPQHFGDGTRLSIL.

The J gene is TRBJ1-2, the V gene TRBV4-1; no reliable D call. The V gene's germline CDR1 is MGHRA and CDR2 YSYEKL. Trimming removed 3 bases from V and 4 bases from J, with 18 bases in between. The CDR3 runs 16 residues. CDR3 sequence reads: CASSQAGGGFFYGYTF. The CDR3 coding sequence is TGCGCCAGCAGCCAGGCTGGAGGAGGTTTCTTCTATGGCTACACCTTC.

The chain couples TRBV9 to TRBJ2-2; D possibly corresponds to TRBD2 (5 bases). The V end was cut by 4 bases, the J end by 10 bases, with 14 bases between. Germline CDR1 reads SGDLS; CDR2 reads YYNGEE. The CDR3 extends over 13 amino acids. This CDR3 is CASSPQGSAELFF. CDR3 sequence (DNA): TGTGCCAGCAGCCCCCAAGGTAGCGCGGAGCTGTTTTTT.

The chain links TRBV5-1 to TRBJ1-4, with TRBD1 identical over 8 bases. The CDR3 totals 15 residues. Germline loops: CDR1 SGHRS, CDR2 YFSETQ. V shed 0 bases, J shed 8 bases, and the junction held 6 bases outside the gene matches. The CDR3 region has the DNA TGCGCCAGCAGCTTGGGCGGACAGGGTCGCGAAAAACTGTTTTTT. It translates to CASSLGGQGREKLFF.

This chain joins TRBV5-1 and TRBJ2-1, with 7 bases that match TRBD2. Germline-derived CDR1 and CDR2 are SGHRS and YFSETQ. The CDR3 is 14 residues long. Germline trimming cut 5 bases from V and 4 bases from J; bases unmatched to any gene: 6. This chain's CDR3 is CASRAGEGYNEQFF. CDR3 bases: TGCGCCAGCAGGGCGGGAGAGGGGTACAATGAGCAGTTCTTC.

This rearrangement joins TRBV30 to TRBJ2-7; tentatively, D is TRBD2 (6 bases). Germline V lookup: CDR1 GTSNPN, CDR2 SVGIG (reference sequence). The CDR3 contains 15 residues. V was pared by 0 bases and J by 5 bases, with 17 bases between. The DNA for the CDR3 is TGTGCCTGGAGTGTGGTCGGGTCGGGAGTTAACGAGCAGTACTTC. Residues: CAWSVVGSGVNEQYF. Supplemented by reference TRBV30 and TRBJ2-7, the full variable domain reads SQTIHQWPATLVQPVGSPLSLECTVEGTSNPNLYWYRQAAGRGLQLLFYSVGIGQISSEVPQNLSASRPQDRQFILSSKKLLLSDSGFYLCAWSVVGSGVNEQYFGPGTRLTVT.

The rearrangement joins TRBV7-2 to TRBJ2-7, with 7 bases fitting TRBD2. The CDR3 consists of 15 residues. In germline, CDR1 is SGHTA, CDR2 FQGNSA. V was clipped by 3 bases and J by 2 bases; unmatched bases: 7. The CDR3 is CASSFGGGVPYEQYF. CDR3 DNA: TGTGCCAGCAGCTTCGGGGGAGGGGTACCCTACGAGCAGTACTTC.

The chain carries TRBV7-6 and TRBJ2-2; weak D call: TRBD2 (6 bases). Germline V gene lookup returns CDR1 SGHVS and CDR2 FNYEAQ. Trimming pared 1 base from V and 6 bases from J, leaving 6 bases between. The CDR3 sequence is 13 residues long. For the CDR3, the DNA is TGTGCCAGCAGCTTAGGGGGGGCCGGGGAGCTGTTTTTT. Translation: CASSLGGAGELFF.

DNA for the CDR3: TGCGCCAGCAGCCTAAGGGCAGGGGCGGACTATGGCTACACCTTC. This gives the protein CASSLRAGADYGYTF. The chain links TRBV4-1 to TRBJ1-2; weak D call: TRBD1 (6 bases). The germline V gene encodes CDR1 MGHRA and CDR2 YSYEKL. Between the trimmed V and J ends, which lost 4 bases and 3 bases, there was a span of 15 bases. The CDR3 has 15 amino acids.

This chain links TRBV11-2 with TRBJ1-2; 9 bases are a match to TRBD1. The V gene's germline CDR1 is SGHAT and CDR2 FQNNGV. After removal of 5 bases from V and 4 bases from J, the junction contained 5 bases not matched to a gene. The CDR3 totals 14 residues. CDR3 nucleotide sequence: TGTGCCAGCAGCCCGACGGACAGGGGCTATGGCTACACCTTC. This translates into CASSPTDRGYGYTF.

This chain uses TRBV29-1 with TRBJ1-1, with TRBD1 as a possible D gene (6 bases). The germline V and J ends were trimmed by 7 bases and 0 bases, with 15 bases remaining between them. The germline V gene encodes CDR1 SQVTM and CDR2 ANQGSEA. The CDR3 sequence is 14 residues long. The CDR3 nucleotides are TGCAGCGGGTCCATACAGGGCTTGAACACTGAAGCTTTCTTT. This sequence encodes CSGSIQGLNTEAFF. The full variable domain, rest sourced from reference TRBV29-1 and TRBJ1-1, is SAVISQKPSRDICQRGTSLTIQCQVDSQVTMMFWYRQQPGQSLTLIATANQGSEATYESGFVIDKFPISRPNLTFSTLTVSNMSPEDSSIYLCSGSIQGLNTEAFFGQGTRLTVV.

The V gene is TRBV13, the J gene TRBJ2-3; D possibly corresponds to TRBD2 (6 bases). CDR3 length: 15 residues. V gave up 4 bases and J gave up 4 bases, with 15 bases separating them. Germline lookup yields CDR1 PRHDT and CDR2 FYEKMQ (reference sequence). CDR3 loop: CASSWRRDSPDTQYF. Written as DNA, the CDR3 is TGTGCCAGCAGCTGGCGGCGGGATTCCCCAGATACGCAGTATTTT.

The gene calls are TRBV5-1 and TRBJ2-1; D is possibly TRBD1 (5 bases). Germline V gives CDR1 SGHRS, CDR2 YFSETQ. Deletions cut 1 base from V and 3 bases from J, with 11 bases between. CDR3 length equals 15 residues. The CDR3 loop is CASSLSPDSYNEQFF. The CDR3 region has the DNA TGCGCCAGCAGCTTGTCCCCAGACAGCTACAATGAGCAGTTCTTC.

This chain joins TRBV19 and TRBJ2-3, with 7 bases aligning to TRBD2. V dropped 5 bases and J dropped 3; count of bases not matched to a gene: 2. The CDR3 has 13 amino acids. Germline assignment: CDR1 LNHDA and CDR2 SQIVND (reference sequence). Written as DNA, the CDR3 is TGTGCCAGTAGTCTGGGACTAACAGATACGCAGTATTTT. It encodes CASSLGLTDTQYF.

The chain employs TRBV30 and TRBJ1-2; D is undetermined. The germline gives CDR1 GTSNPN, CDR2 SVGIG (reference sequence). This CDR3 comprises 12 residues. Trimming stripped 1 base from V and 8 bases from J, with 11 bases between. CDR3 sequence: CAWSAGVGGYTF. The CDR3 DNA reads as TGTGCCTGGAGTGCTGGTGTCGGGGGCTACACCTTC.

The gene calls are TRBV9 and TRBJ2-1, with 8 bases aligning to TRBD1. From germline, CDR1 is SGDLS and CDR2 YYNGEE. The ends lost 4 bases at V and 4 bases at J; junction bases unmatched: 13. This CDR3 comprises 17 residues. CDR3 sequence: CASSKGGQVVTYNEQFF. As DNA, the CDR3 is TGTGCCAGCAGCAAAGGGGGACAGGTGGTAACATACAATGAGCAGTTCTTC.

The chain recombines TRBV7-6 with TRBJ2-7; D is unresolved. In germline, CDR1 is SGHVS, CDR2 FNYEAQ. V was shortened by 1 base and J by 7 bases, with 8 bases between the two germline ends. This CDR3 has 12 amino acids. CDR3 amino acids: CASSLGGAEQYF. CDR3 bases: TGTGCCAGCAGCTTAGGAGGTGCTGAGCAGTACTTC.

The chain couples TRBV28 to TRBJ1-4; a weak D match, TRBD1 (5 bases). Trimming took off 6 bases at V and 7 bases at J, with 18 bases between the two ends. Germline CDR1 is MDHEN and CDR2 is SYDVKM. The CDR3 covers 15 residues. The CDR3 region has the DNA TGTGCCAGCAGCATACACACGGGGGTGGGTGAAAAACTGTTTTTT. It specifies CASSIHTGVGEKLFF. Full variable domain (rest looked up from reference TRBV28 and TRBJ1-4): DVKVTQSSRYLVKRTGEKVFLECVQDMDHENMFWYRQDPGLGLRLIYFSYDVKMKEKGDIPEGYSVSREKKERFSLILESASTNQTSMYLCASSIHTGVGEKLFFGSGTQLSVL.

The rearrangement joins TRBV9 to TRBJ2-1; a possible D gene is TRBD2 (6 bases). The CDR3 runs 16 residues. Germline V CDR1 and CDR2: SGDLS, YYNGEE. V lost 1 base and J 6 bases, leaving 17 bases between the germline ends. CDR3: CASSVRSGLWPNEQFF. Written as DNA, the CDR3 is TGTGCCAGCAGCGTACGTAGCGGTCTTTGGCCCAATGAGCAGTTCTTC.

This clone was recorded only once. The V and J genes are TRBV4-1 and TRBJ2-7; 8 bases line up with TRBD2. The length of the CDR3 is 13 residues. The V gene's germline CDR1 is MGHRA and CDR2 YSYEKL. V lost 5 bases, J lost 3 bases, and 3 bases stayed unmatched. The CDR3 DNA reads TGCGCCAGCAGCTTCCGGGAGGGCTACGAGCAGTACTTC. Its protein product is CASSFREGYEQYF.

The chain carries TRBV23-1 and TRBJ2-7; 7 nucleotides align to TRBD1. TRBV23-1 is assigned to the ORF class and has an uncertain function. This CDR3 spans 16 amino acids. The V gene end was trimmed by 0 bases and the J gene end by 4 bases; junction bases not matched to a gene: 9. CDR3 sequence: CASSQSIRQGDYEQYF. The DNA of the CDR3 is TGCGCCAGCAGTCAATCGATCCGGCAGGGGGATTACGAGCAGTACTTC.

This clone was seen just once. The chain recombines TRBV28 with TRBJ2-7; 7 nucleotides match TRBD1. The CDR3 loop spans 12 amino acids. Germline lookup yields CDR1 MDHEN and CDR2 SYDVKM. The junction had 4 bases not matched to a gene; V was cut back by 8 bases and J by 3 bases. CDR3 nucleotide sequence: TGTGCCAGCCTGAACAGGGGCTACGAGCAGTACTTC. This gives the protein CASLNRGYEQYF.

V is TRBV29-1 and J is TRBJ2-3; 9 nucleotides agree with TRBD2. Trimming took 5 bases from V and 2 from J; bases not matched to a gene: 11. This CDR3 is 16 amino acids long. Germline loops: CDR1 SQVTM, CDR2 ANQGSEA. The CDR3 region is CSVLQTSGGYTDTQYF. The CDR3 DNA is TGCAGCGTTTTGCAGACTAGCGGAGGGTACACAGATACGCAGTATTTT.

The rearrangement uses TRBV5-6 and TRBJ2-3; 9 nucleotides align to TRBD1. The CDR3 spans 17 residues. The germline V gene encodes CDR1 SGHDT and CDR2 YYEEEE. After removal of 4 bases from V and 2 bases from J, the junction contained 11 bases not matched to a gene. In DNA form, the CDR3 reads TGTGCCAGCAGCCGAACGCCGGGACAGGGATACACAGATACGCAGTATTTT. Amino acid sequence: CASSRTPGQGYTDTQYF.

In DNA, the CDR3 is TGTGCCAGCAGTGATACAGGGAATAGCAATCAGCCCCAGCATTTT. Its translation: CASSDTGNSNQPQHF. V gene TRBV9 combines with J gene TRBJ1-5; TRBD1 is a possible D gene (6 bases). The V gene's germline CDR1 is SGDLS and CDR2 YYNGEE. The CDR3 runs 15 residues. V lost 5 bases and J 0 bases, leaving 12 bases between the germline ends. Combining the CDR3 with reference TRBV9 and TRBJ1-5 gives the whole variable domain DSGVTQTPKHLITATGQRVTLRCSPRSGDLSVYWYQQSLDQGLQFLIQYYNGEERAKGNILERFSAQQFPDLHSELNLSSLELGDSALYFCASSDTGNSNQPQHFGDGTRLSIL.

The gene calls are TRBV29-1 and TRBJ1-4; 8 bases agree with TRBD1. The ends lost 5 bases at V and 6 bases at J; junction bases unmatched: 5. CDR3 length: 13 residues. CDR1 is SQVTM and CDR2 is ANQGSEA in the germline V gene. The CDR3 region is CSVNTGGYEKLFF. In nucleotides, the CDR3 is TGCAGCGTTAATACAGGGGGGTATGAAAAACTGTTTTTT.

The rearrangement joins TRBV27 to TRBJ2-2; D is uncertain. From germline, CDR1 is MNHEY and CDR2 SMNVEV (reference sequence). This CDR3 spans 12 amino acids. With 4 bases removed from V and 6 bases from J, the gap between germline ends came to 6 bases. CDR3 DNA sequence: TGTGCCAGCAGTTCCTTTCCCGGGGAGCTGTTTTTT. This codes for CASSSFPGELFF.

The chain carries TRBV6-6 and TRBJ2-3, with 7 nucleotides matching TRBD1. Per germline, CDR1 MNHNY and CDR2 SVGAGI (reference sequence). The CDR3 runs 16 residues. V dropped 4 bases and J dropped 2; count of bases not matched to a gene: 9. The CDR3 sequence: CASSSRTGSPTDTQYF. For the CDR3, the DNA is TGTGCCAGCAGTTCGAGGACAGGTTCCCCCACAGATACGCAGTATTTT.